The sequence of this T cell receptor (beta chain) was determined in a study of blood T cell repertoires in COVID-19. Study-wide context: T cells, B-cell-depleted T cells, or PBMCs supplied cDNA or gDNA.

Per the study methods: The authors estimated nucleated cell counts from reference gene primer amplification. The table came from immunoSEQ multiplex PCR; TCRdb's copy has only in-frame clones and leaves some out. V, J and clone size were drawn from that table, and D and trimming were deduced from the DNA. The sample lists about 95,000 clones, 84% seen once, with about 24% in the top ten. This CDR3 spans 17 amino acids. The chain couples TRBV21-1 to TRBJ1-1; TRBD1, the table's D call, lacks a check against the DNA. TRBV21-1 represents a pseudogene. This receptor was identified in a human donor in a cohort sampled during active COVID-19. Source material: peripheral blood. The CDR3 DNA follows: TGTGCCAGCAGCAAAGATCTTCCCGGGACAGGGTTCGCTGAAGCTTTCTTT. It encodes CASSKDLPGTGFAEAFF.